The clone carrying this T cell receptor (beta chain) was detected only once. This record comes from a study of blood T cell repertoires in COVID-19. Germline CDR1 is SGHAT and CDR2 is FQNNGV. Trimming removed 1 base at V and 8 bases at J, with 12 bases between. The CDR3 is 14 amino acids. Generated by immunoSEQ multiplex PCR, the TCRdb table keeps only in-frame clones and is missing some. The sample carries 250,000 to 400,000 clones, around 90% recorded once. Source material: peripheral blood. This clonotype was obtained from a woman younger than 45 with COVID-19, enrolled during active disease. The chain employs TRBV11-2 and TRBJ2-1, with D possibly matching TRBD2 (6 bases). As DNA, the CDR3 is TGTGCCAGCAGCTTAGCCGGGAGCCCCTATGAGCAGTTCTTC. It is translated as CASSLAGSPYEQFF.